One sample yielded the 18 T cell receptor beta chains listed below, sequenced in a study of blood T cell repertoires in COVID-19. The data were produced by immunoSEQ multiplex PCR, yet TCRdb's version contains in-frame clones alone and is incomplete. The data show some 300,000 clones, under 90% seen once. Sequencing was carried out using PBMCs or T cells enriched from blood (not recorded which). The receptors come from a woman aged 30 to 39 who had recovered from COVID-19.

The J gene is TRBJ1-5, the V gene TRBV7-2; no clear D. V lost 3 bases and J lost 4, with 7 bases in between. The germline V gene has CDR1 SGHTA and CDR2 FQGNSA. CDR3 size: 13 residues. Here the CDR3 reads CASSFLGNQPQHF. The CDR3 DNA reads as TGTGCCAGCAGCTTTCTCGGTAATCAGCCCCAGCATTTT.

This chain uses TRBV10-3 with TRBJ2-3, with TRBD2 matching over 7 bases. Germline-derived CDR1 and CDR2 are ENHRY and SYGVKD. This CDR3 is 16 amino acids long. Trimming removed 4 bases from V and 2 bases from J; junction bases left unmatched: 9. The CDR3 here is CAISGKPSGHTDTQYF. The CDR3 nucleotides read TGTGCCATCAGTGGGAAACCTAGCGGACACACAGATACGCAGTATTTT.

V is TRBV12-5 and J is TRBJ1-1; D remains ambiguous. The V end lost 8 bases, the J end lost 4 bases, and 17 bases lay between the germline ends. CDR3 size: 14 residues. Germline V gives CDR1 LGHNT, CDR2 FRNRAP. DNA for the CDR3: TGTGCTAGTAGCTTAATCGCGGGCGGCACTGAAGCTTTCTTT. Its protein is CASSLIAGGTEAFF.

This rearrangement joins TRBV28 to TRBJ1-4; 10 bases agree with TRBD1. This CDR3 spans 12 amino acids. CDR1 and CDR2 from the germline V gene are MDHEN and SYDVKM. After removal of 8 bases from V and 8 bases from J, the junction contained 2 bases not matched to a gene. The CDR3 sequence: CASGTGVEKLFF. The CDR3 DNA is TGTGCCAGCGGGACAGGGGTAGAAAAACTGTTTTTT.

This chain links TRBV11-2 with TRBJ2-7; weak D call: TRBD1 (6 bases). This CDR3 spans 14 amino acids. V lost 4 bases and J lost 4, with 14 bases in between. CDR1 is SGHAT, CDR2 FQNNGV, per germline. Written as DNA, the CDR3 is TGTGCCAGCAGCTCTACAGGGTCAGGATACGAGCAGTACTTC. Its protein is CASSSTGSGYEQYF.

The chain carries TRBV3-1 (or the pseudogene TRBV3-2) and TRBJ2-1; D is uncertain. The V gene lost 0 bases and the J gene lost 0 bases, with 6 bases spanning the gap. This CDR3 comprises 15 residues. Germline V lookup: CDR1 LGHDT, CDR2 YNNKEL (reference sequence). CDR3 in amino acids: CASSQDTSSYNEQFF. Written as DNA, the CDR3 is TGTGCCAGCAGCCAAGATACATCCTCCTACAATGAGCAGTTCTTC.

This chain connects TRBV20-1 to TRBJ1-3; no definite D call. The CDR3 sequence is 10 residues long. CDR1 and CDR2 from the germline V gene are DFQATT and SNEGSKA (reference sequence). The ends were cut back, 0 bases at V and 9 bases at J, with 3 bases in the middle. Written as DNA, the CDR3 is TGCAGTGCTAGAGAGCGCACCATATATTTT. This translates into CSARERTIYF.

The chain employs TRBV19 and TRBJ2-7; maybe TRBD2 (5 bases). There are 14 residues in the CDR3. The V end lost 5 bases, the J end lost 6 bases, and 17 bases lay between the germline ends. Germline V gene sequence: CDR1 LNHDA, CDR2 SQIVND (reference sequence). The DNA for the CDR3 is TGTGCCAGTAGTCAACAGCACCGGGGTATCGAGCAGTACTTC. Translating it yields CASSQQHRGIEQYF.

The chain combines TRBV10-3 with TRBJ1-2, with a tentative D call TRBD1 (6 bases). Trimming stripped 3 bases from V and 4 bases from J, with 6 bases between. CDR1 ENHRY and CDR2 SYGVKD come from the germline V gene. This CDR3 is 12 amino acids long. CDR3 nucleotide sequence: TGTGCCATCAGTGACAGGGGCTATGGCTACACCTTC. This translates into CAISDRGYGYTF.

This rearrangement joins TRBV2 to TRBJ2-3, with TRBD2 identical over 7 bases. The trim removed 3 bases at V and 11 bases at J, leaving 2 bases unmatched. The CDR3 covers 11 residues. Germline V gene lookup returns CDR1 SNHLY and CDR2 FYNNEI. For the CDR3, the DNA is TGTGCCAGCAGTGAGACTAGCAAGCAGTATTTT. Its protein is CASSETSKQYF.

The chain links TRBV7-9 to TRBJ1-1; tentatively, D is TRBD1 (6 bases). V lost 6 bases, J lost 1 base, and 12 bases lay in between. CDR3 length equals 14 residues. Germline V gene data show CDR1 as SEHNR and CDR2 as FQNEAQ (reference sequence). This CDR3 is CASSQTGGNTEAFF. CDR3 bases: TGTGCCAGCAGTCAGACAGGAGGGAACACTGAAGCTTTCTTT.

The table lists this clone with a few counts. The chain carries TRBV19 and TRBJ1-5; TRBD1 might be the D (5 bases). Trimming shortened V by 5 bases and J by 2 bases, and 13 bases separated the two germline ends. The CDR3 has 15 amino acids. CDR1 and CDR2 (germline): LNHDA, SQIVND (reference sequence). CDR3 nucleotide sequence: TGTGCCAGTAGTGCCAGGGAAGTCGGCAATCAGCCCCAGCATTTT. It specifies CASSAREVGNQPQHF.

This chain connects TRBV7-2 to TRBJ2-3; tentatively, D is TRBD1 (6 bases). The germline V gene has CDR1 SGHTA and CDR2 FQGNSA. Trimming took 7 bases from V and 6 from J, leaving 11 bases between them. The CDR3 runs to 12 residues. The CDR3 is CASNPRGDTQYF. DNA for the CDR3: TGTGCCAGCAATCCAAGGGGGGATACGCAGTATTTT.

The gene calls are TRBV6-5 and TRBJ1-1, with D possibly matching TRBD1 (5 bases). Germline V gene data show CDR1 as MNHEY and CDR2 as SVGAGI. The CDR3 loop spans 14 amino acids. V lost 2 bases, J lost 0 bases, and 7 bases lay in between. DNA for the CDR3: TGTGCCAGCAGTTACGCACAGGTGAACACTGAAGCTTTCTTT. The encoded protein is CASSYAQVNTEAFF.

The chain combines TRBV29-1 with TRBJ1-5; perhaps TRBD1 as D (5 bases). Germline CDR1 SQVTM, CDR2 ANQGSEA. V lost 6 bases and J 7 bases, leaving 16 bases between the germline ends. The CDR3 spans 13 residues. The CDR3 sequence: CSVADRRSQPQHF. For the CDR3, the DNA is TGCAGCGTGGCAGACAGAAGGTCGCAGCCCCAGCATTTT.

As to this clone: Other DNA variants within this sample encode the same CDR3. The CDR3 region is CASSLSTEAFF. The CDR3 bases are TGTGCCAGCAGTTTGAGCACTGAAGCTTTCTTT. The chain recombines TRBV28 with TRBJ1-1; no firm D call. Germline CDR1 and CDR2: MDHEN and SYDVKM. V lost 3 bases to trimming and J lost 4 bases, with 3 bases between them. The CDR3 spans 11 residues. The full variable domain, in which reference TRBV28 and TRBJ1-1 provide the parts outside the CDR3, is DVKVTQSSRYLVKRTGEKVFLECVQDMDHENMFWYRQDPGLGLRLIYFSYDVKMKEKGDIPEGYSVSREKKERFSLILESASTNQTSMYLCASSLSTEAFFGQGTRLTVV.

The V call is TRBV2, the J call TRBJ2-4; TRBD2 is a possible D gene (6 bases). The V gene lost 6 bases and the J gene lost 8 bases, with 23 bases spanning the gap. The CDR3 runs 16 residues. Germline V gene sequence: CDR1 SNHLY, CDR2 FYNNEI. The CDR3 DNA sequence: TGTGCCAGCAGCCGGGAGAGTGGTATACTAGGAGACATTCAGTACTTC. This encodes CASSRESGILGDIQYF.

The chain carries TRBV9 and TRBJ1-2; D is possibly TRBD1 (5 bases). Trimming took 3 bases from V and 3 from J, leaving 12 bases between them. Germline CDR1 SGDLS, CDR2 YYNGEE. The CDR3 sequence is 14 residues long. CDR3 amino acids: CASSALGPDYGYTF. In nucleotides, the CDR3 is TGTGCCAGCAGCGCCTTGGGGCCCGACTATGGCTACACCTTC.